Below are 26 T cell receptor beta chains sequenced from a single sample in a study of T cells after yellow fever vaccination. TCRdb re-analysed the 5' RACE reads in MiXCR, keeping a single row per CDR3 protein. Of over 100,000 distinct CDR3 sequences detected, approximately 8.4% appear once; the ten largest clones hold about 25%. Sequences were derived from CD8+ T cells sorted from PBMCs, sampled 45 days after the yellow fever booster vaccination. The receptors stem from a man younger than 40 who received the YFV17D yellow fever vaccine.

The J gene is TRBJ2-2, the V gene TRBV3-1; D possibly corresponds to TRBD2 (6 bases). Trimming pared 5 bases from V and 4 bases from J, leaving 14 bases between. From germline, CDR1 is LGHDT and CDR2 YNNKEL (reference sequence). The CDR3 consists of 15 residues. The chain's CDR3 is CASSSRDSFTGELFF. The CDR3 DNA reads as TGTGCCAGCAGCAGTAGGGACTCCTTCACCGGGGAGCTGTTTTTT.

The chain combines TRBV19 with TRBJ1-1; D not certain. This CDR3 spans 17 amino acids. Germline CDR1 and CDR2: LNHDA and SQIVND (reference sequence). V was shortened by 1 base and J by 1 base, with 16 bases between the two germline ends. Here the CDR3 reads CASSIGVVLDPNTEAFF. The CDR3 DNA reads as TGTGCCAGTAGTATAGGGGTGGTACTGGACCCGAACACTGAAGCTTTCTTT. The full variable domain, rest sourced from reference TRBV19 and TRBJ1-1, is DGGITQSPKYLFRKEGQNVTLSCEQNLNHDAMYWYRQDPGQGLRLIYYSQIVNDFQKGDIAEGYSVSREKKESFPLTVTSAQKNPTAFYLCASSIGVVLDPNTEAFFGQGTRLTVV.

As to this clonotype: A single base separates this from a much larger clone, so it may be a read error. The V gene is TRBV3-1, the J gene TRBJ2-2; 10 bases agree with TRBD2. V gave up 2 bases and J gave up 1 base; unmatched junction bases: 7. Germline V gene sequence: CDR1 LGHDT, CDR2 YNNKEL (reference sequence). The CDR3 is made up of 18 amino acids. The CDR3 protein is CASSQRLAGLQNTGELFF. CDR3 in DNA: TGTGCCAGCAGCCAACGACTAGCGGGCTTACAGAACACCGGGGAGCTGTTTTTT.

This clonotype was counted at least ten times. The DNA for the CDR3 is TGTGCCAGCAGCTTAGAGGCCAGGGGATTGGCGAAATCACCCCTCCACTTT. It translates to CASSLEARGLAKSPLHF. V is TRBV7-3 and J is TRBJ1-6; the D gene is possibly TRBD1 (6 bases). The CDR3 consists of 17 residues. Germline assignment: CDR1 SGHTA and CDR2 FQGTGA. Trimming removed 2 bases at V and 10 bases at J, with 21 bases between.

This clonotype was detected many times. The chain joins TRBV29-1 to TRBJ2-7; D perhaps matches TRBD2 (6 bases). Germline assignment: CDR1 SQVTM and CDR2 ANQGSEA. With 3 bases removed from V and 1 base from J, the gap between germline ends came to 7 bases. This CDR3 region has 12 residues. The CDR3 DNA sequence: TGCAGCGTTGATAGCGGATCCTACGAGCAGTACTTC. This sequence encodes CSVDSGSYEQYF.

This clonotype was seen ten or more times. The chain has TRBV12-3 or TRBV12-4 and TRBJ2-1; 12 bases fit TRBD2. The CDR3 loop spans 18 amino acids. V shed 8 bases and J 1 base; nucleotides not matched to a gene: 12. The CDR3 sequence is CASPLRLAGGFSYNEQFF. CDR3 in DNA: TGTGCCAGCCCCTTAAGGCTAGCGGGAGGGTTTTCCTACAATGAGCAGTTCTTC.

This clonotype occurred a few times. This chain links TRBV5-1 with TRBJ2-2; D possibly corresponds to TRBD1 (6 bases). CDR1 is SGHRS and CDR2 is YFSETQ in the germline V gene. V gave up 8 bases and J gave up 0 bases, with 14 bases separating them. CDR3 length equals 15 residues. CDR3 sequence reads: CASVTGTTNTGELFF. Here the CDR3 DNA reads TGCGCCAGTGTGACCGGGACAACGAACACCGGGGAGCTGTTTTTT. Based on the CDR3 plus reference TRBV5-1 and TRBJ2-2, the full variable domain is KAGVTQTPRYLIKTRGQQVTLSCSPISGHRSVSWYQQTPGQGLQFLFEYFSETQRNKGNFPGRFSGRQFSNSRSEMNVSTLELGDSALYLCASVTGTTNTGELFFGEGSRLTVL.

This clonotype appeared many times. The CDR3 here is CASSDWDRNTGELFF. CDR3 nucleotide sequence: TGTGCCAGCAGTGATTGGGACAGGAACACCGGGGAGCTGTTTTTT. The chain is built from TRBV25-1 and TRBJ2-2, with 7 bases aligning to TRBD1. The germline V gene encodes CDR1 MGHDK and CDR2 SYGVNS. This CDR3 has 15 amino acids. The trim removed 3 bases at V and 1 base at J, leaving 2 bases unmatched.

This clonotype was found many times. The chain recombines TRBV28 with TRBJ2-5, with D hard to call. Germline-derived CDR1 and CDR2 are MDHEN and SYDVKM. V was trimmed by 4 bases and J by 5 bases, leaving 5 bases between them. The CDR3 spans 11 residues. CDR3 nucleotides: TGTGCCAGCAGTTCCCTCGAGACCCAGTACTTC. Translated, it gives CASSSLETQYF.

This clonotype was counted ten times or more. This chain connects TRBV7-9 to TRBJ2-1; D unclear. This CDR3 has 15 amino acids. From germline, CDR1 is SEHNR and CDR2 FQNEAQ (reference sequence). Trimming cost V 2 bases and J 2 bases, with 10 bases left between them. Written as DNA, the CDR3 is TGTGCCAGCAGCTTAAAAGGCCAAACCTACAATGAGCAGTTCTTC. It is translated as CASSLKGQTYNEQFF.

The J gene is TRBJ2-1, the V gene TRBV4-3, with TRBD1 as a possible D gene (6 bases). The V gene lost 2 bases and the J gene lost 5 bases, with 13 bases spanning the gap. CDR1 is LGHNA and CDR2 is YSLEER in the germline V gene. CDR3 size: 15 residues. The CDR3 DNA is TGCGCCAGCAGCCAACAGTGGACAGTCCACAATGAGCAGTTCTTC. Encoded protein: CASSQQWTVHNEQFF.

Turning to this clonotype: At one end the junction does not follow the germline gene, possibly because of a read error. V is TRBV3-1 and J is TRBJ2-5; unclear D gene. CDR1 is LGHDT, CDR2 YNNKEL, per germline (reference sequence). The CDR3 length is 15 residues. This CDR3 reads CASCQEASLGETQYF. In DNA, the CDR3 is TGTGCCAGCTGCCAAGAGGCGTCCCTGGGGGAGACCCAGTACTTC.

The chain links TRBV4-1 to TRBJ2-1; D unclear. V gave up 1 base and J gave up 9 bases, with 7 bases separating them. Germline CDR1 MGHRA, CDR2 YSYEKL. The CDR3 covers 12 residues. The CDR3 coding sequence is TGCGCCAGCAGCCAAGCCAGCAGTGAGCAGTTCTTC. Amino acid sequence: CASSQASSEQFF.

Many counts were recorded for this clonotype. In DNA, the CDR3 is TGTGCCAGCAGTGAATACAGGGGGGACGAGCAGTACTTC. Amino acid sequence: CASSEYRGDEQYF. The chain joins TRBV25-1 to TRBJ2-7; maybe TRBD1 (7 bases). CDR1 is MGHDK and CDR2 is SYGVNS in the germline V gene. This CDR3 has 13 amino acids. V lost 0 bases, J lost 5 bases, and 8 bases lay in between.

In this sample, this clonotype turned up many times. This chain joins TRBV12-3 or TRBV12-4 and TRBJ2-7; D gene unclear. Trimming left V 5 bases short and J 4 bases short, with 9 bases between. This CDR3 region has 12 residues. The CDR3 region is CASSIKKYEQYF. CDR3 DNA sequence: TGTGCCAGCAGTATCAAGAAGTACGAGCAGTACTTC.

This clonotype showed up many times. This sequence joins TRBV15 and TRBJ1-2; D is undetermined. The CDR3 contains 14 residues. Germline V gives CDR1 LNHNV, CDR2 YYDKDF (reference sequence). Trimming stripped 0 bases from V and 1 base from J, with 6 bases between. In nucleotides, the CDR3 is TGTGCCACCAGCAGAGATCTTCTTAACTATGGCTACACCTTC. Protein sequence: CATSRDLLNYGYTF.

This clonotype showed up many times. DNA for the CDR3: TGCGCCAGCAGCCGGGGTAGCAGTACCTACGAGCAGTACTTC. Translation gives CASSRGSSTYEQYF. V and J are TRBV5-1 and TRBJ2-7; D possibly corresponds to TRBD2 (5 bases). The CDR3 loop spans 14 amino acids. The germline V gene has CDR1 SGHRS and CDR2 YFSETQ. With 4 bases removed from V and 2 bases from J, the gap between germline ends came to 13 bases.

This clonotype was counted at least ten times. For the CDR3, the DNA is TGCGCCAGCAGCTTGGAAGTAGGGTCTTGGTACAATGAGCAGTTCTTC. Translated: CASSLEVGSWYNEQFF. The J gene is TRBJ2-1, the V gene TRBV5-1; no definite D call. V shed 0 bases and J shed 4 bases, with 14 bases lying between them. CDR1 SGHRS and CDR2 YFSETQ come from the germline V gene. The CDR3 is 16 residues long.

This clonotype was found many times. This chain connects TRBV24-1 to TRBJ2-1; D is uncertain. CDR1 KGHDR and CDR2 SFDVKD come from the germline V gene. The V and J ends lost 1 base and 8 bases respectively, with 5 bases between them. There are 12 residues in the CDR3. CDR3 nucleotides: TGTGCCACCAGTGATTTAAGCCATGAGCAGTTCTTC. The encoded protein is CATSDLSHEQFF.

This clonotype showed up many times. The chain recombines TRBV28 with TRBJ1-4; D unresolved. This CDR3 is built from 10 residues. The germline CDR1 and CDR2 sequences are MDHEN and SYDVKM. V dropped 8 bases and J dropped 10 bases, with 8 bases sitting between them. For the CDR3, the DNA is TGTGCCAGCCGATCTGGAAAACTGTTTTTT. Protein: CASRSGKLFF.

This clonotype was recorded at least ten times. The chain carries TRBV7-8 and TRBJ2-1; TRBD2 matches 11 bases. CDR1 SGHVS and CDR2 FQNEAQ come from the germline V gene. J gave up 6 bases and V 2 bases, and 6 bases lay outside the gene matches. There are 16 residues in the CDR3. The CDR3 spells CASSLPPGLAVNEQFF. CDR3 sequence (DNA): TGTGCCAGCAGCTTACCCCCGGGACTAGCGGTCAATGAGCAGTTCTTC.

This clonotype was recorded once. The rearrangement uses TRBV7-9 and TRBJ2-5, with TRBD2 as a possible D gene (6 bases). The CDR3 length is 12 residues. V was clipped by 8 bases and J by 5 bases, with 12 bases between them. Germline V CDR1 and CDR2: SEHNR, FQNEAQ (reference sequence). DNA for the CDR3: TGTGCCAGCGAGGGACTCTTGGAGACCCAGTACTTC. Its protein product is CASEGLLETQYF.

This clonotype was counted ten times or more. The V and J genes are TRBV20-1 and TRBJ2-2; 10 bases match TRBD1. Germline V CDR1 and CDR2: DFQATT, SNEGSKA (reference sequence). The CDR3 has 13 amino acids. V shed 3 bases and J 9 bases; nucleotides not matched to a gene: 4. The CDR3 nucleotides read TGCAGTGCTAGGGACAGGGGGGACCGGGAGCTGTTTTTT. Translating it yields CSARDRGDRELFF.

This clonotype was seen more than once but under ten times. V gene TRBV11-3 combines with J gene TRBJ2-1; D is unclear. This CDR3 region has 14 residues. CDR1 and CDR2 (germline): SGHNT, YENEEA. V lost 2 bases, J lost 6 bases, and 11 bases lay in between. CDR3 protein: CASSLNGLRNEQFF. The CDR3 nucleotides read TGTGCCAGCAGCTTAAATGGTCTCCGCAATGAGCAGTTCTTC.

This clonotype has a count of ten or more. This rearrangement joins TRBV12-3 or TRBV12-4 to TRBJ2-3, with a possible D match to TRBD2 (6 bases). This CDR3 is built from 15 residues. Trimming took off 6 bases at V and 0 bases at J, with 13 bases between the two ends. In DNA form, the CDR3 reads TGTGCCAGCAGCCACGTAGCGGCTAGCACAGATACGCAGTATTTT. Encoded protein: CASSHVAASTDTQYF.

This clonotype came up a few times. This chain uses TRBV11-2 with TRBJ2-7; the D is unclear. This CDR3 has 13 residues. V lost 5 bases and J lost 1, with 9 bases in between. Germline V gene data show CDR1 as SGHAT and CDR2 as FQNNGV. The CDR3 loop is CASSQTTSYEQYF. The CDR3, as DNA: TGTGCCAGCAGCCAGACCACATCCTACGAGCAGTACTTC.